Shown below are 21 T cell receptor beta chains from a single sample sequenced in a study of blood T cell repertoires in COVID-19. Only in-frame clones appear in the TCRdb table, and some are missing; sequencing was by immunoSEQ multiplex PCR. Among 300,000 to 450,000 clones listed, 89% were seen once. Sample: peripheral blood. The source is a woman aged 25 to 39 with COVID-19, enrolled during active disease.

Regarding this clone: Distinct nucleotide sequences in the sample also encode this CDR3. The rearrangement uses TRBV18 and TRBJ2-7, with TRBD1 identical over 7 bases. Trimming at V came to 1 base and at J to 3 bases, leaving 3 bases not matched to a gene. The germline CDR1 and CDR2 sequences are KGHSH and LQKENI. This CDR3 is 14 amino acids long. The CDR3 reads CASSPRQGVYEQYV. The CDR3 nucleotides read TGTGCCAGCTCACCACGCCAGGGGGTCTACGAGCAGTACGTC.

The chain is built from TRBV12-3 or TRBV12-4 and TRBJ1-1; D remains ambiguous. The CDR3 is made up of 13 amino acids. V was clipped by 7 bases and J by 2 bases, with 11 bases between them. The CDR3 nucleotides read TGTGCCAGCATCCTACACAGAAACACTGAAGCTTTCTTT. It translates to CASILHRNTEAFF.

For the CDR3, the DNA is TGTGCCACTACCGGGACTCACGTTCGCAATGAGCAGTTCTTC. It codes for CATTGTHVRNEQFF. The chain has TRBV15 and TRBJ2-1, with D possibly being TRBD2 (6 bases). CDR1 is LNHNV and CDR2 is YYDKDF in the germline V gene (reference sequence). V was cut by 9 bases and J by 6 bases, with 18 bases left in between. The CDR3 is made up of 14 amino acids.

This chain connects TRBV19 to TRBJ2-5; 10 nucleotides agree with TRBD1. With 5 bases clipped from V and 4 bases from J, the junction kept 4 bases outside the gene matches. The CDR3 is made up of 14 amino acids. Germline loops: CDR1 LNHDA, CDR2 SQIVND (reference sequence). In nucleotides, the CDR3 is TGTGCCAGTAGTCGGACAGGGGGTTTAGAGACCCAGTACTTC. It is translated as CASSRTGGLETQYF.

CDR3 region: CASSLATTESRNTEAFF. Written as DNA, the CDR3 is TGTGCCAGCAGCTTGGCCACGACAGAATCCAGGAACACTGAAGCTTTCTTT. The gene calls are TRBV5-4 and TRBJ1-1, with D maybe TRBD1 (5 bases). V dropped 0 bases and J dropped 1 base, with 16 bases sitting between them. Per germline, CDR1 SGHNT and CDR2 YYREEE (reference sequence). The CDR3 has 17 amino acids.

Here the CDR3 reads CASSPLGGRTEAFF. In DNA form, the CDR3 reads TGTGCCAGCTCACCCCTCGGGGGGCGCACTGAAGCTTTCTTT. This rearrangement joins TRBV18 to TRBJ1-1, with D perhaps TRBD1 (6 bases). The CDR3 loop spans 14 amino acids. The V gene lost 3 bases and the J gene lost 4 bases, with 12 bases spanning the gap. The germline V gene encodes CDR1 KGHSH and CDR2 LQKENI.

This chain links TRBV18 with TRBJ1-5; possibly TRBD1 for D (6 bases). CDR1 KGHSH and CDR2 LQKENI come from the germline V gene. V was pared by 3 bases and J by 2 bases, with 11 bases between. The CDR3 runs to 15 residues. This chain's CDR3 is CASSPRGGGNQPQHF. DNA of the CDR3: TGTGCCAGCTCACCGAGGGGGGGTGGCAATCAGCCCCAGCATTTT.

The gene calls are TRBV10-1 and TRBJ2-3, with TRBD2 as a possible D gene (6 bases). From germline, CDR1 is WNHNN and CDR2 SYGVQD (reference sequence). CDR3 length: 16 amino acids. The ends were cut back, 4 bases at V and 6 bases at J, with 20 bases in the middle. As DNA, the CDR3 is TGCGCCAGCAGTGTTGGGGGACTGCTTTGGACGGATACGCAGTATTTT. It encodes CASSVGGLLWTDTQYF.

The CDR3 nucleotides are TGTGCCAGCAGCTTGACAGGACACTACGAGCAGTACGTC. Its protein is CASSLTGHYEQYV. The genes are TRBV11-2 and TRBJ2-7, with a weak D call TRBD1 (6 bases). CDR3 length: 13 residues. Germline V lookup: CDR1 SGHAT, CDR2 FQNNGV. The V end lost 3 bases, the J end lost 3 bases, and 9 bases lay between the germline ends.

The chain joins TRBV28 to TRBJ1-2; 10 bases agree with TRBD1. This CDR3 has 16 residues. Germline values: CDR1 MDHEN, CDR2 SYDVKM. Germline trimming cut 6 bases from V and 7 bases from J; bases unmatched to any gene: 14. The CDR3: CASSPRGRQGAGGYTF. The CDR3 DNA is TGTGCCAGCAGCCCCCGCGGAAGACAGGGGGCAGGTGGCTACACCTTC.

The chain recombines TRBV5-4 with TRBJ1-5; TRBD1 agrees at 9 bases. There are 15 residues in the CDR3. V lost 4 bases and J lost 6; bases outside the gene matches: 8. CDR1 and CDR2 (germline): SGHNT, YYREEE (reference sequence). The DNA of the CDR3 is TGTGCCAGCAGCGAAGGGACAGGGTCAAGTCAGCCCCAGCATTTT. Residues: CASSEGTGSSQPQHF.

This clone was seen a single time. The V gene is TRBV11-3, the J gene TRBJ2-5; 12 bases match TRBD2. V lost 5 bases, J lost 1 base, and 5 bases stayed unmatched. Germline lookup yields CDR1 SGHNT and CDR2 YENEEA. The CDR3 has 16 amino acids. The CDR3 protein is CASSVSLAGGQETQYF. DNA for the CDR3: TGTGCCAGCAGCGTATCACTAGCGGGAGGCCAAGAGACCCAGTACTTC.

The chain links TRBV15 to TRBJ2-3; possibly TRBD2 for D (6 bases). Germline values: CDR1 LNHNV, CDR2 YYDKDF (reference sequence). Trimming pared 2 bases from V and 1 base from J, leaving 10 bases between. The CDR3 runs to 15 residues. As DNA, the CDR3 is TGTGCCACCAGCAGAAGTCGCGGGGGCACAGATACGCAGTATTTT. Translating gives CATSRSRGGTDTQYF. Using reference TRBV15 and TRBJ2-3 for the parts outside the CDR3, the full variable domain is DAMVIQNPRYQVTQFGKPVTLSCSQTLNHNVMYWYQQKSSQAPKLLFHYYDKDFNNEADTPDNFQSRRPNTSFCFLDIRSPGLGDTAMYLCATSRSRGGTDTQYFGPGTRLTVL.

The rearrangement uses TRBV9 and TRBJ2-2; possibly TRBD1 for D (5 bases). CDR3 length: 14 amino acids. Germline V gives CDR1 SGDLS, CDR2 YYNGEE. V shed 2 bases and J shed 6 bases, with 11 bases lying between them. DNA of the CDR3: TGTGCCAGCAGCGTTACACAGGTCGCCGGGGAGCTGTTTTTT. Translating it yields CASSVTQVAGELFF.

V gene TRBV5-1 combines with J gene TRBJ2-5, with a possible D match to TRBD1 (6 bases). Germline V gene lookup returns CDR1 SGHRS and CDR2 YFSETQ. This CDR3 is 12 amino acids long. Between the trimmed V and J ends, which lost 7 bases and 3 bases, there was a span of 10 bases. The CDR3 sequence is CASGQQEETQYF. CDR3 sequence (DNA): TGCGCCAGCGGACAGCAGGAAGAGACCCAGTACTTC.

This chain links TRBV24-1 with TRBJ2-5; D might be TRBD1 (5 bases). V lost 2 bases and J 5 bases, leaving 8 bases between the germline ends. Germline V gene sequence: CDR1 KGHDR, CDR2 SFDVKD. This CDR3 has 13 residues. This CDR3 is CATSDSGFETQYF. Here the CDR3 DNA reads TGTGCCACCAGTGATTCAGGGTTCGAGACCCAGTACTTC.

The chain uses TRBV7-9 and TRBJ2-7, with 12 positions matching TRBD2. Germline trimming cut 3 bases from V and 4 bases from J; bases unmatched to any gene: 4. This CDR3 region has 15 residues. Per germline, CDR1 SEHNR and CDR2 FQNEAQ (reference sequence). CDR3 sequence (DNA): TGTGCCAGCAGCTTCCTAGCGGGAGGGTCATACGAGCAGTACGTC. It encodes CASSFLAGGSYEQYV.

The chain carries TRBV14 and TRBJ2-3; D is undetermined. Trimming left V 3 bases short and J 3 bases short, with 7 bases between. The CDR3 totals 13 residues. Germline V gene lookup returns CDR1 SGHDN and CDR2 FVKESK. Written as DNA, the CDR3 is TGTGCCAGCAGCCAGAGTATGACAGATACGCAGTATTTT. Protein product: CASSQSMTDTQYF.

DNA of the CDR3: TGTGCCAGTAGTAACACAGGGGGCGTAAATCAGCCCCAGCATTTT. It encodes CASSNTGGVNQPQHF. The chain carries TRBV19 and TRBJ1-5; 9 bases align to TRBD1. With V trimmed by 4 bases and J by 4 bases, 5 bases remained unmatched. The CDR3 covers 15 residues. Per the germline V gene, CDR1 is LNHDA and CDR2 is SQIVND (reference sequence).

The chain recombines TRBV11-2 with TRBJ1-1; D remains unclear. The CDR3 runs to 12 residues. Germline V lookup: CDR1 SGHAT, CDR2 FQNNGV. V was trimmed by 5 bases and J by 5 bases, leaving 9 bases between them. CDR3 coding DNA: TGTGCCAGCAGCACCCGAGGAACTGAAGCTTTCTTT. Translation: CASSTRGTEAFF. Together with reference TRBV11-2 and TRBJ1-1, the CDR3 gives the full variable domain: EAGVAQSPRYKIIEKRQSVAFWCNPISGHATLYWYQQILGQGPKLLIQFQNNGVVDDSQLPKDRFSAERLKGVDSTLKIQPAKLEDSAVYLCASSTRGTEAFFGQGTRLTVV.

The V gene is TRBV5-4, the J gene TRBJ2-5; the match to TRBD2 covers 8 bases. Germline assignment: CDR1 SGHNT and CDR2 YYREEE (reference sequence). Trimming took 3 bases from V and 5 from J; bases not matched to a gene: 9. The CDR3 runs to 15 residues. CDR3 sequence (DNA): TGTGCCAGCAGCTCCTTTAGCGGGGCGGGGGAGACCCAGTACTTC. Translation gives CASSSFSGAGETQYF.